These 21 T cell receptor beta chains share one sample of origin, sequenced in a study of blood T cell repertoires in COVID-19. Generated by immunoSEQ multiplex PCR, the TCRdb table keeps only in-frame clones and is missing some. Among about 71,000 clones listed, roughly 83% were seen once. Material: peripheral blood. The source of these receptors is a man between 70 and 80 years old with acute or convalescent COVID-19.

The chain couples TRBV6-5 to TRBJ2-3; tentatively, D is TRBD2 (6 bases). CDR1 is MNHEY and CDR2 is SVGAGI in the germline V gene. The CDR3 contains 14 residues. V was shortened by 6 bases and J by 2 bases, with 12 bases between the two germline ends. This CDR3 reads CASRDSGLTDTQYF. CDR3 bases: TGTGCCAGCAGGGATAGCGGACTCACAGATACGCAGTATTTT.

This chain links TRBV6-2 or TRBV6-3 with TRBJ1-1; a possible D gene is TRBD1 (6 bases). The CDR3 has 12 amino acids. Per germline, CDR1 MNHEY and CDR2 SVGEGT. The ends were cut back, 0 bases at V and 8 bases at J, with 7 bases in the middle. DNA for the CDR3: TGTGCCAGCAGTTACTCACAGGGCGAAGCTTTCTTT. Translation gives CASSYSQGEAFF.

The rearrangement joins TRBV19 to TRBJ1-5; D is unresolved. The CDR3 totals 13 residues. V was pared by 7 bases and J by 3 bases, with 10 bases between. CDR1 is LNHDA and CDR2 is SQIVND in the germline V gene (reference sequence). CDR3 region: CASKSGVNQPQHF. As DNA, the CDR3 is TGTGCCAGTAAGTCCGGGGTCAATCAGCCCCAGCATTTT.

The chain carries TRBV5-8 and TRBJ2-7, with 7 positions matching TRBD1. This CDR3 is 14 amino acids long. V lost 0 bases and J lost 1; bases outside the gene matches: 1. Germline CDR1 reads SGHTS; CDR2 reads YDEGEE. CDR3 amino acids: CASSLGGQSYEQYF. The CDR3 nucleotides are TGTGCCAGCAGCTTGGGGGGACAGTCCTACGAGCAGTACTTC.

The chain joins TRBV2 to TRBJ2-5, with 9 bases identical to TRBD2. The CDR3 has 15 residues. V shed 3 bases and J 7 bases; nucleotides not matched to a gene: 9. The germline V gene encodes CDR1 SNHLY and CDR2 FYNNEI. The CDR3 DNA sequence: TGTGCCAGCAGTGATACTAGCGGGCATGGCGGGACCCAGTACTTC. This encodes CASSDTSGHGGTQYF.

This chain links TRBV3-1 (or the pseudogene TRBV3-2) with TRBJ1-2; 8 nucleotides line up with TRBD1. Germline values: CDR1 LGHDT, CDR2 YNNKEL (reference sequence). After removal of 0 bases from V and 5 bases from J, the junction contained 14 bases not matched to a gene. The CDR3 runs to 18 residues. In DNA form, the CDR3 reads TGTGCCAGCAGCCAAGAGCAGGGGGCTCCCCCGTTTGGATATGGCTACACCTTC. It codes for CASSQEQGAPPFGYGYTF.

J is TRBJ1-2 and V is TRBV3-1 (or the pseudogene TRBV3-2), with D possibly matching TRBD1 (6 bases). V was pared by 3 bases and J by 4 bases, with 9 bases between. This CDR3 has 13 amino acids. Germline V lookup: CDR1 LGHDT, CDR2 YNNKEL (reference sequence). The CDR3 protein is CASSHYRAYGYTF. CDR3 bases: TGTGCCAGCAGCCATTACAGGGCCTATGGCTACACCTTC.

The CDR3 nucleotides read TGCAGCGCCTGGACTAGCGGGAGGGCAGATACGCAGTATTTT. Residues: CSAWTSGRADTQYF. V usage is TRBV29-1 and J usage is TRBJ2-3; 15 bases fit TRBD2. The V segment lost 7 bases and the J segment 4 bases; nucleotides outside the gene matches: 3. In germline, CDR1 is SQVTM, CDR2 ANQGSEA. CDR3 length: 14 residues.

The rearrangement uses TRBV27 and TRBJ2-7; maybe TRBD1 (5 bases). The CDR3 is 14 amino acids. Germline CDR1 and CDR2: MNHEY and SMNVEV (reference sequence). The V end lost 3 bases, the J end lost 2 bases, and 11 bases lay between the germline ends. CDR3 region: CASSFSGAAYEQYF. In DNA form, the CDR3 reads TGTGCCAGCAGTTTCTCTGGGGCCGCCTACGAGCAGTACTTC.

V and J are TRBV6-5 and TRBJ1-1, with a possible D match to TRBD1 (5 bases). Germline-derived CDR1 and CDR2 are MNHEY and SVGAGI. This CDR3 contains 14 residues. Trimming pared 6 bases from V and 1 base from J, leaving 12 bases between. CDR3: CASSPPGGNTEAFF. In nucleotides, the CDR3 is TGTGCCAGCAGCCCCCCGGGGGGGAACACTGAAGCTTTCTTT.

The chain links TRBV4-1 to TRBJ1-2, with D unresolved. CDR3 size: 13 residues. V was cut by 4 bases and J by 6 bases, with 12 bases left in between. The germline gives CDR1 MGHRA, CDR2 YSYEKL. The CDR3 region is CASSPGRVHGYTF. CDR3 nucleotide sequence: TGCGCCAGCAGCCCCGGGAGGGTACATGGCTACACCTTC.

The chain couples TRBV27 to TRBJ2-7; 9 nucleotides match TRBD2. V lost 4 bases and J lost 4; bases outside the gene matches: 11. The length of the CDR3 is 16 residues. Germline V gene data show CDR1 as MNHEY and CDR2 as SMNVEV (reference sequence). In DNA form, the CDR3 reads TGTGCCAGCAGTTCTAACCAAGCGGGGGGATGGTACGAGCAGTACTTC. Encoded protein: CASSSNQAGGWYEQYF.

The chain has TRBV5-6 and TRBJ2-2; TRBD2 agrees at 7 bases. Germline loops: CDR1 SGHDT, CDR2 YYEEEE. Trimming cost V 6 bases and J 3 bases; bases outside gene matches: 8. The CDR3 is 15 residues long. CDR3 DNA sequence: TGTGCCAGCATCCCCCTGCGGGAGTACACCGGGGAGCTGTTTTTT. It is translated as CASIPLREYTGELFF.

CDR3 region: CASSLRTANTEAFF. CDR3 DNA: TGTGCCAGCAGCCTTAGGACAGCCAACACTGAAGCTTTCTTT. The chain combines TRBV14 with TRBJ1-1; a weak D match, TRBD1 (6 bases). Germline-derived CDR1 and CDR2 are SGHDN and FVKESK. Trimming took off 4 bases at V and 2 bases at J, with 11 bases between the two ends. This CDR3 is 14 amino acids long.

The chain has TRBV7-3 and TRBJ2-3; TRBD2 is a possible D gene (6 bases). Germline V lookup: CDR1 SGHTA, CDR2 FQGTGA. With 3 bases removed from V and 2 bases from J, the gap between germline ends came to 12 bases. The CDR3 has 15 residues. CDR3 sequence: CASSLGGVSTDTQYF. CDR3 DNA sequence: TGTGCCAGCAGCTTGGGGGGAGTGTCCACAGATACGCAGTATTTT.

This clone occurred once. The chain employs TRBV7-9 and TRBJ2-1, with D possibly matching TRBD1 (5 bases). This CDR3 contains 15 residues. Germline CDR1 and CDR2: SEHNR and FQNEAQ (reference sequence). V was shortened by 0 bases and J by 8 bases, with 14 bases between the two germline ends. CDR3 region: CASSLATALQDEQFF. CDR3 bases: TGTGCCAGCAGCTTAGCGACAGCTCTACAGGATGAGCAGTTCTTC.

V usage is TRBV30 and J usage is TRBJ1-2, with D possibly TRBD1 on 5 matching bases. The CDR3 totals 12 residues. V lost 4 bases, J lost 5 bases, and 11 bases lay in between. The germline CDR1 and CDR2 sequences are GTSNPN and SVGIG (reference sequence). The DNA for the CDR3 is TGTGCCTGGAAGGGGCAGGATTATGGCTACACCTTC. Its translation: CAWKGQDYGYTF.

The rearrangement uses TRBV7-3 and TRBJ2-3, with TRBD1 matching 12 bases. With V trimmed by 4 bases and J by 6 bases, 5 bases remained unmatched. This CDR3 comprises 15 residues. Germline V gene sequence: CDR1 SGHTA, CDR2 FQGTGA. This CDR3 is CASSWGQGAKDTQYF. The CDR3 DNA is TGTGCCAGCAGCTGGGGACAGGGGGCAAAGGATACGCAGTATTTT.

A word on this clone: Other DNA sequences in this specimen translate into the identical CDR3. The V call is TRBV19, the J call TRBJ2-1, with a weak D call TRBD2 (6 bases). This CDR3 is built from 15 residues. Germline CDR1 LNHDA, CDR2 SQIVND (reference sequence). The germline V and J ends were trimmed by 5 bases and 0 bases, with 11 bases remaining between them. The chain's CDR3 is CASSFSGRSYNEQFF. In nucleotides, the CDR3 is TGTGCCAGTAGTTTTAGCGGCCGCTCCTACAATGAGCAGTTCTTC. The full variable domain, in which reference TRBV19 and TRBJ2-1 provide the parts outside the CDR3, is DGGITQSPKYLFRKEGQNVTLSCEQNLNHDAMYWYRQDPGQGLRLIYYSQIVNDFQKGDIAEGYSVSREKKESFPLTVTSAQKNPTAFYLCASSFSGRSYNEQFFGPGTRLTVL.

This chain connects TRBV19 to TRBJ2-5, with 10 bases identical to TRBD2. CDR3 length: 15 amino acids. V lost 7 bases, J lost 3 bases, and 8 bases stayed unmatched. Per germline, CDR1 LNHDA and CDR2 SQIVND (reference sequence). The CDR3 region is CASIDRLAGEETQYF. DNA of the CDR3: TGTGCCAGTATAGATAGGCTAGCGGGAGAAGAGACCCAGTACTTC.

The gene calls are TRBV3-1 (or the pseudogene TRBV3-2) and TRBJ1-2; D is possibly TRBD1 (6 bases). V lost 3 bases and J lost 4, with 12 bases in between. CDR1 LGHDT and CDR2 YNNKEL come from the germline V gene (reference sequence). The CDR3 is 14 residues long. In DNA, the CDR3 is TGTGCCAGCAGCCAGGGGGCGCGTTCCTATGGCTACACCTTC. It is translated as CASSQGARSYGYTF.